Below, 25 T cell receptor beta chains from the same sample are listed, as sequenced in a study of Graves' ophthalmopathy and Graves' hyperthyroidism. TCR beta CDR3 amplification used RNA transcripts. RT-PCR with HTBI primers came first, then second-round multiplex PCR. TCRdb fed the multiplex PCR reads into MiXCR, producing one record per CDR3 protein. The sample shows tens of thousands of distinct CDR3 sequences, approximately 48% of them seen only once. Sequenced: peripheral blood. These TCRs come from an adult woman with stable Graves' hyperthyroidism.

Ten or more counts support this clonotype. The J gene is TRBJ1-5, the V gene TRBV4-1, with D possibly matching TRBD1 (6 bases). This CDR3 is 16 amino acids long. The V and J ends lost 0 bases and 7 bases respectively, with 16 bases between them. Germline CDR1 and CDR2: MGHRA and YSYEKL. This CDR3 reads CASSQDRGGAYQPQHF. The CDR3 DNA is TGCGCCAGCAGCCAAGATCGGGGGGGCGCCTACCAGCCCCAGCATTTT.

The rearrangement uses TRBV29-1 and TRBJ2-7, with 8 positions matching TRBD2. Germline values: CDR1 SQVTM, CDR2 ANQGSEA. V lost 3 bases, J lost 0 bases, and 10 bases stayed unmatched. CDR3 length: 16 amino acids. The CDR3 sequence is CSVDGLAGAVSYEQYF. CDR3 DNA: TGCAGCGTTGATGGGCTAGCGGGCGCGGTCTCCTACGAGCAGTACTTC.

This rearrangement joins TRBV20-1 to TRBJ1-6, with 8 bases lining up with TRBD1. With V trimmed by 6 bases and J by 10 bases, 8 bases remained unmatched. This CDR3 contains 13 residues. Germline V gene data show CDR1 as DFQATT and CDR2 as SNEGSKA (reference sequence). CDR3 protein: CSARTGTASPLHF. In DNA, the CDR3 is TGCAGTGCAAGGACAGGGACCGCCTCACCCCTCCACTTT.

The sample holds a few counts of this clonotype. The CDR3 nucleotides read TGTGCCAGTAGTATTTCCCCGTCAAATGGCAATGAGCAGTTCTTC. Amino acid sequence: CASSISPSNGNEQFF. The V gene is TRBV19, the J gene TRBJ2-1; D gene ambiguous. This CDR3 has 15 residues. Germline lookup yields CDR1 LNHDA and CDR2 SQIVND (reference sequence). The V and J ends lost 3 bases and 6 bases respectively, with 15 bases between them.

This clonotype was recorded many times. The CDR3 DNA sequence: TGTGCCAGCAGTTACTCAGCAGCGGGAGTCTTAGATGAGCAGTTCTTC. This gives the protein CASSYSAAGVLDEQFF. This chain uses TRBV6-5 with TRBJ2-1, with 8 nucleotides matching TRBD2. The CDR3 is 16 amino acids. V trimming: 0 bases; J trimming: 8 bases; junction bases outside the gene matches: 9. CDR1 and CDR2 from the germline V gene are MNHEY and SVGAGI.

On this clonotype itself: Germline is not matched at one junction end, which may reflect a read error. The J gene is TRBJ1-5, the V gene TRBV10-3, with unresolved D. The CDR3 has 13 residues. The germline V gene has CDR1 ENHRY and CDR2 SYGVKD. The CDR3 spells CASSENPNQPQHF. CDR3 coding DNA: TGTGCCAGCAGTGAAAATCCGAATCAGCCCCAGCATTTT.

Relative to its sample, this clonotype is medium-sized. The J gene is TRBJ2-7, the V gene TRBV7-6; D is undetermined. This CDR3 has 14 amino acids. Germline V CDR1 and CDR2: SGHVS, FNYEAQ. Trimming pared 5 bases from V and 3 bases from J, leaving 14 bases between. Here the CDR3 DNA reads TGTGCCAGCAGCCAAGGTCAGCGCCTCTACGAGCAGTACTTC. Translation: CASSQGQRLYEQYF.

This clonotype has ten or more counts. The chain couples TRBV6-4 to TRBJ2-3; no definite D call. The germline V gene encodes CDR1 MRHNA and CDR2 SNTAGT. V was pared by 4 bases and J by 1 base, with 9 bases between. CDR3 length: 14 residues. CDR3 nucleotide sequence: TGTGCCAGCAGTGGAGACGGAGGCACAGATACGCAGTATTTT. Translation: CASSGDGGTDTQYF.

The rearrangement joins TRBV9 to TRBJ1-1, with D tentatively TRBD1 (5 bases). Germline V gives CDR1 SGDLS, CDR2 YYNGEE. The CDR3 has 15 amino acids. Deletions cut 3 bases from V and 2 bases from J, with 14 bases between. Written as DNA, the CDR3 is TGTGCCAGCAGCGCACGTCAGGGAACTAACACTGAAGCTTTCTTT. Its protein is CASSARQGTNTEAFF.

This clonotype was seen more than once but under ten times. The DNA for the CDR3 is TGCAGTGCGTGGACACAATTTAACTATGGCTACACCTTC. Its protein is CSAWTQFNYGYTF. The gene calls are TRBV20-1 and TRBJ1-2; D perhaps matches TRBD1 (5 bases). CDR3 size: 13 residues. Trimming took 6 bases from V and 1 from J, leaving 12 bases between them. Germline V CDR1 and CDR2: DFQATT, SNEGSKA (reference sequence).

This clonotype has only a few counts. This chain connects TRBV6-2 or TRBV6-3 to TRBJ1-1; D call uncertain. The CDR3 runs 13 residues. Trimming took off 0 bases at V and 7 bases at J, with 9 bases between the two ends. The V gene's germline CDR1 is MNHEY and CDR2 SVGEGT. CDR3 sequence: CASSYSARVEAFF. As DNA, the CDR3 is TGTGCCAGCAGTTACTCGGCACGGGTTGAAGCTTTCTTT.

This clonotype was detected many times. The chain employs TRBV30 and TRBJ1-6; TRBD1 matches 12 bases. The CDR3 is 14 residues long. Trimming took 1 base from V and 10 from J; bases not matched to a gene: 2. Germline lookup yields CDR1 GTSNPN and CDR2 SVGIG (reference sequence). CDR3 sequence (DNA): TGTGCCTGGAGTGCGGGACAGGGGGCATCACCCCTCCACTTT. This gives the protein CAWSAGQGASPLHF.

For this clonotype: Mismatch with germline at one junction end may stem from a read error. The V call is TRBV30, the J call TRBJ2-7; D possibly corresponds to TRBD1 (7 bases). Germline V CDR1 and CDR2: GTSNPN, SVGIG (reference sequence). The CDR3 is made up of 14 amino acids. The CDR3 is CVWRETGDGNEQYF. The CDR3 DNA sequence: TGTGTCTGGAGGGAAACAGGGGATGGGAACGAGCAGTACTTC.

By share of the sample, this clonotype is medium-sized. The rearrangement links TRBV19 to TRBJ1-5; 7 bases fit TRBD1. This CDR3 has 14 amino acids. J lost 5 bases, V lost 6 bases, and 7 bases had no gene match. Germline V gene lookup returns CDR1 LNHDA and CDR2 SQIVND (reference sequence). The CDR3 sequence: CASRPTGDYQPQHF. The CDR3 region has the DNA TGTGCCAGTAGGCCTACAGGGGACTATCAGCCCCAGCATTTT.

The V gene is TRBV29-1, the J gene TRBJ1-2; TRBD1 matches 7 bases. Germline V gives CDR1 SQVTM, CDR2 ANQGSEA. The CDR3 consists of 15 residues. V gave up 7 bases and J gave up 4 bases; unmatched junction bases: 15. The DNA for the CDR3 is TGCAGCGCCAGGGGAGCCGGGACAGCCACCTATGGCTACACCTTC. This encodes CSARGAGTATYGYTF.

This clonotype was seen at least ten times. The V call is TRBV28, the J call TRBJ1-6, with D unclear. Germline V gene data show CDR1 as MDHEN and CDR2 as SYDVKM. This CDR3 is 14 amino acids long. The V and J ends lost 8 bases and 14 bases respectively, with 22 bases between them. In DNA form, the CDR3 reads TGTGCCAGCTTCAACCGGACCGAACTAAGAACCCTCCACTTT. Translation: CASFNRTELRTLHF.

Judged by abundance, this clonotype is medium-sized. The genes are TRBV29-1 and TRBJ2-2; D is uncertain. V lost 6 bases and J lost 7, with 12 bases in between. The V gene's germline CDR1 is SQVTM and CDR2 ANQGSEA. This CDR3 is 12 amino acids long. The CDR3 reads CSVTTGGGELFF. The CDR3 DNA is TGCAGCGTAACAACTGGCGGCGGGGAGCTGTTTTTT.

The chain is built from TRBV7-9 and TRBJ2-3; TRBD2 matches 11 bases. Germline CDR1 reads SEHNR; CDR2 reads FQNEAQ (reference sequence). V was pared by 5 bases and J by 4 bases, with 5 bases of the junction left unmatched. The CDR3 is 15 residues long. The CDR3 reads CASSPTSGSADTQYF. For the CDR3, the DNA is TGTGCCAGCAGCCCAACTAGCGGGAGTGCAGATACGCAGTATTTT.

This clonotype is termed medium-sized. The CDR3 nucleotides are TGCGCCAGCAGCTTGGATGAGTTAGCCTACGAGCAGTACTTC. It is translated as CASSLDELAYEQYF. This chain joins TRBV5-1 and TRBJ2-7; no clear D gene. Per the germline V gene, CDR1 is SGHRS and CDR2 is YFSETQ. This CDR3 has 14 residues. The V end lost 0 bases, the J end lost 2 bases, and 9 bases lay between the germline ends. The whole variable domain, filled in from reference TRBV5-1 and TRBJ2-7, reads KAGVTQTPRYLIKTRGQQVTLSCSPISGHRSVSWYQQTPGQGLQFLFEYFSETQRNKGNFPGRFSGRQFSNSRSEMNVSTLELGDSALYLCASSLDELAYEQYFGPGTRLTVT.

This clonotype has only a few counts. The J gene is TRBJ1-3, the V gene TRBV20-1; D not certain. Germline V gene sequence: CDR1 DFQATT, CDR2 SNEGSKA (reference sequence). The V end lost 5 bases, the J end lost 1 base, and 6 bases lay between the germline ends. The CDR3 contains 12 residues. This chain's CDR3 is CSAGESGNTIYF. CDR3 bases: TGCAGTGCTGGGGAGTCTGGAAACACCATATATTTT.

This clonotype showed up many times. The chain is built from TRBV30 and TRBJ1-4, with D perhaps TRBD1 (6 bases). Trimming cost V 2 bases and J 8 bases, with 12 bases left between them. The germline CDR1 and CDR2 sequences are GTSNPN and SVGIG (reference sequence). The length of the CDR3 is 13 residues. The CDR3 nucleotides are TGTGCCTGGAGTCATTCACAGGGAGAAAAACTGTTTTTT. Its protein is CAWSHSQGEKLFF.

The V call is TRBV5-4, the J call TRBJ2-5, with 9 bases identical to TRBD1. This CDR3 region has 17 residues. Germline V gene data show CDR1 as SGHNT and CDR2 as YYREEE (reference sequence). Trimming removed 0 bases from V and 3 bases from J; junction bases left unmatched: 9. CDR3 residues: CASSLGSGTGNKETQYF. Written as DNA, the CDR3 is TGTGCCAGCAGCTTGGGGTCCGGGACAGGGAATAAAGAGACCCAGTACTTC.

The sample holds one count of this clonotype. CDR3 in amino acids: CASRDVRGQNNEKLFF. The CDR3 region has the DNA TGTGCCAGCAGGGATGTGAGGGGGCAAAACAATGAAAAACTGTTTTTT. This chain links TRBV11-3 with TRBJ1-4; 7 positions agree with TRBD1. Germline V gives CDR1 SGHNT, CDR2 YENEEA. V dropped 6 bases and J dropped 5; count of bases not matched to a gene: 12. This CDR3 is 16 amino acids long. Full variable domain (rest looked up from reference TRBV11-3 and TRBJ1-4): EAGVVQSPRYKIIEKKQPVAFWCNPISGHNTLYWYLQNLGQGPELLIRYENEEAVDDSQLPKDRFSAERLKGVDSTLKIQPAELGDSAVYLCASRDVRGQNNEKLFFGSGTQLSVL.

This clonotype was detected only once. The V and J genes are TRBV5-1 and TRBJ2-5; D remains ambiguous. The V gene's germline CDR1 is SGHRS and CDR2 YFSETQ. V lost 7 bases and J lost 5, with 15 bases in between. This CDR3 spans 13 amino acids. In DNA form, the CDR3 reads TGCGCCAGCCGGACCCCGGGCGTGGAGACCCAGTACTTC. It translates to CASRTPGVETQYF. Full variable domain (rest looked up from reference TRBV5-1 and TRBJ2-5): KAGVTQTPRYLIKTRGQQVTLSCSPISGHRSVSWYQQTPGQGLQFLFEYFSETQRNKGNFPGRFSGRQFSNSRSEMNVSTLELGDSALYLCASRTPGVETQYFGPGTRLLVL.

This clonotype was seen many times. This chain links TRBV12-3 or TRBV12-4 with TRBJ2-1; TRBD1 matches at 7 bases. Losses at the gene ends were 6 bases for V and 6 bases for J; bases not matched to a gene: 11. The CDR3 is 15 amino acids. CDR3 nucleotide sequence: TGTGCCAGCAGGATACCGACAGGGAACTTCAATGAGCAGTTCTTC. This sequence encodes CASRIPTGNFNEQFF.